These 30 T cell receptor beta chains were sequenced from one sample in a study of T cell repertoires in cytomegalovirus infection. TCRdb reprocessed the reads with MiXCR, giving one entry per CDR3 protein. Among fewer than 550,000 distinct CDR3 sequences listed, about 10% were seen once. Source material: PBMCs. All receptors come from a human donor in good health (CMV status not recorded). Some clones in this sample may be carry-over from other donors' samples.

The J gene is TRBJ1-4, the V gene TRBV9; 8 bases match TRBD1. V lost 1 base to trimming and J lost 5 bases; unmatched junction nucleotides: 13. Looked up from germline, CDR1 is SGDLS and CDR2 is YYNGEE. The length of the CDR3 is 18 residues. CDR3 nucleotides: TGTGCCAGCAGCGTAATGGGGACAGGAAGCCCTGGAAATGAAAAACTGTTTTTT. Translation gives CASSVMGTGSPGNEKLFF.

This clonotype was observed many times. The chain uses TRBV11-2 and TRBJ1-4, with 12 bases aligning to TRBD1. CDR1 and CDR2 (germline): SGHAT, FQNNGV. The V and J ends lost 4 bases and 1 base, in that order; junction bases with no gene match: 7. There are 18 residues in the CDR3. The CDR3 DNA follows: TGTGCCAGCAGCTACCCGGGACAGGGGGCACTAACTAATGAAAAACTGTTTTTT. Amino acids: CASSYPGQGALTNEKLFF.

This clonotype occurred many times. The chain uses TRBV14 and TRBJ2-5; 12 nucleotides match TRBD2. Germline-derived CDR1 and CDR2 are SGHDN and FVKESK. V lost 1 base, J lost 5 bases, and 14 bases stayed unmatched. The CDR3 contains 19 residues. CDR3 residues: CASSQADLRTSGARETQYF. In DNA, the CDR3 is TGTGCCAGCAGCCAAGCAGACTTAAGGACTAGCGGGGCTCGCGAGACCCAGTACTTC.

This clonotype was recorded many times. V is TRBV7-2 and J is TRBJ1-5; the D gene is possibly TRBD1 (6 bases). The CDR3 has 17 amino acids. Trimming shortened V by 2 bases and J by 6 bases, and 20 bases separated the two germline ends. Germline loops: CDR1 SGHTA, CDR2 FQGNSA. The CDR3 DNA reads TGTGCCAGCAGCTTATCCCCCAGGCCGGGCAGGGGTCAGCCCCAGCATTTT. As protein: CASSLSPRPGRGQPQHF.

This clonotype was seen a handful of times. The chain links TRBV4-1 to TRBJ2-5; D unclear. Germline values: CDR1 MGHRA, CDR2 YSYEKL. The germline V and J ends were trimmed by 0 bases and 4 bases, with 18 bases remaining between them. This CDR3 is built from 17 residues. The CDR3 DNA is TGCGCCAGCAGCCAAGATTTGGGCTACCGGGCCGTAGAGACCCAGTACTTC. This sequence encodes CASSQDLGYRAVETQYF.

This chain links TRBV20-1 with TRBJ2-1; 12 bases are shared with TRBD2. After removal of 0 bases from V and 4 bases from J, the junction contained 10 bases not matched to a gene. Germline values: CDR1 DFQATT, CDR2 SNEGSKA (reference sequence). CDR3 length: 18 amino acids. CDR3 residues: CSARDRASGGVQYNEQFF. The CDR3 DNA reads TGCAGTGCTAGAGATAGGGCTAGCGGGGGGGTACAGTACAATGAGCAGTTCTTC.

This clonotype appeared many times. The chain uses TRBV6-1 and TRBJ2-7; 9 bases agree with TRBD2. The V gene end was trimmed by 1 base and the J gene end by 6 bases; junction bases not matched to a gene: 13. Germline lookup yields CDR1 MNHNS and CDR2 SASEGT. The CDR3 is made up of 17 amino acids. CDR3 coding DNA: TGTGCCAGCAGTGAAGACCCCGTGCTAGCGGGGCCTCTCGAGCAGTACTTC. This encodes CASSEDPVLAGPLEQYF.

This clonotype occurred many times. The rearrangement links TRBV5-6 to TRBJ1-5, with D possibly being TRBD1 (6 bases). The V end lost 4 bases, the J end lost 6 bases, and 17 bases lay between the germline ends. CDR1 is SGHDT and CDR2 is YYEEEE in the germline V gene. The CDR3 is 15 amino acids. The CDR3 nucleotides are TGTGCCAGCAGCACCGACAGGTACGGGGGTCAGCCCCAGCATTTT. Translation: CASSTDRYGGQPQHF. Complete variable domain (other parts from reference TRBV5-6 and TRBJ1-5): DAGVTQSPTHLIKTRGQQVTLRCSPKSGHDTVSWYQQALGQGPQFIFQYYEEEERQRGNFPDRFSGHQFPNYSSELNVNALLLGDSALYLCASSTDRYGGQPQHFGDGTRLSIL.

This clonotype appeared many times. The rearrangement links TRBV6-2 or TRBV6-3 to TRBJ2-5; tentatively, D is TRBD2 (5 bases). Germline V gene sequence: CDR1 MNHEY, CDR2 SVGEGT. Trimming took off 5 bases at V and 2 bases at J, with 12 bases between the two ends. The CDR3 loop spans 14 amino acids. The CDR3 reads CASSRLRSQETQYF. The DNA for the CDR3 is TGTGCCAGCAGTCGACTAAGGAGTCAAGAGACCCAGTACTTC.

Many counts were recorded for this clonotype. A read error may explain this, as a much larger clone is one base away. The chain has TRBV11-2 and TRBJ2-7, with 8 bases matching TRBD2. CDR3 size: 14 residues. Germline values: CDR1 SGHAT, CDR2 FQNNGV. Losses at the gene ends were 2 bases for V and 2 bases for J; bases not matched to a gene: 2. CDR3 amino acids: CASSLSGGPYEQYF. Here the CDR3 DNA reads TGTGCCAGCAGCTTATCGGGGGGGCCCTACGAGCAGTACTTC.

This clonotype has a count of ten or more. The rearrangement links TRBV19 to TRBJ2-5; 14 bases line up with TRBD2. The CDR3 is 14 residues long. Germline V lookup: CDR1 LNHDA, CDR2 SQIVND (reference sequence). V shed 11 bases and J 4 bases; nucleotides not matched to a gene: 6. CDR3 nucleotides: TGTGCCTCGACTAGCGGGGGGGCTGGAGAGACCCAGTACTTC. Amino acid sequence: CASTSGGAGETQYF.

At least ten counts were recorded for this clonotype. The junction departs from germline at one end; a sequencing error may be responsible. DNA for the CDR3: TGTGCCAGCAGTTTCCGCGCGGGGCCCTATGAGCAGTACTTC. Its protein is CASSFRAGPYEQYF. The chain combines TRBV27 with TRBJ2-7, with D possibly matching TRBD2 (6 bases). CDR3 length: 14 residues. CDR1 and CDR2 (germline): MNHEY, SMNVEV (reference sequence).

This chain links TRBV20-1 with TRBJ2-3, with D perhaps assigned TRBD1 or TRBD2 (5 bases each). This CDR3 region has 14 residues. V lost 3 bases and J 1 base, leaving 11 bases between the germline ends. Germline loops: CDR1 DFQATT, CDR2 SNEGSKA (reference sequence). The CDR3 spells CSASGAPGTDTQYF. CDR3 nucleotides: TGCAGTGCTAGCGGGGCCCCCGGCACAGATACGCAGTATTTT.

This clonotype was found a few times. The CDR3 sequence: CASSPLSGKNTGELFF. Written as DNA, the CDR3 is TGTGCCAGCAGCCCCCTTAGCGGGAAGAACACCGGGGAGCTGTTTTTT. V is TRBV9 and J is TRBJ2-2; 8 bases line up with TRBD2. J was trimmed by 1 base and V by 4 bases; bases with no gene match: 6. The germline V gene has CDR1 SGDLS and CDR2 YYNGEE. The CDR3 covers 16 residues.

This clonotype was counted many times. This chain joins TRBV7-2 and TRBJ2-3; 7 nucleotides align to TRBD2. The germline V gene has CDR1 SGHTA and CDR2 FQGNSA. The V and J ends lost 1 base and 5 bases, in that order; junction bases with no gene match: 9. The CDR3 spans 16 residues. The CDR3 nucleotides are TGTGCCAGCAGCTTAGAGTGGCTAGCGGTACAAGATACGCAGTATTTT. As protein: CASSLEWLAVQDTQYF.

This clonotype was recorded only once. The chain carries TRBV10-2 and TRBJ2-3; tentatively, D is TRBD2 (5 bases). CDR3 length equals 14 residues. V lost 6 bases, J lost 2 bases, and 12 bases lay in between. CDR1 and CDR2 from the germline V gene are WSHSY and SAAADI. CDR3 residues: CASSPIAPTDTQYF. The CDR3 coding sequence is TGCGCCAGCAGCCCCATAGCGCCCACAGATACGCAGTATTTT.

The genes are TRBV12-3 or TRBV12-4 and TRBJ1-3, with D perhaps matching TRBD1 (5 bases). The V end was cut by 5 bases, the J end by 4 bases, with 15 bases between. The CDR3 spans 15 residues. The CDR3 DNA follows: TGTGCCAGCAGTACCTCTATGGGGCCCGGAAACACCATATATTTT. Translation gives CASSTSMGPGNTIYF.

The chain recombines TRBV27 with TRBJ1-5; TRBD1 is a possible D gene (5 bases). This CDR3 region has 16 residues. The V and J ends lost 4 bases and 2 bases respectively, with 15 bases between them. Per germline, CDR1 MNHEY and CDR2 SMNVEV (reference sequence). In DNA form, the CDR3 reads TGTGCCAGCAGTTCATATGGGGGGGACGGCAATCAGCCCCAGCATTTT. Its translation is CASSSYGGDGNQPQHF.

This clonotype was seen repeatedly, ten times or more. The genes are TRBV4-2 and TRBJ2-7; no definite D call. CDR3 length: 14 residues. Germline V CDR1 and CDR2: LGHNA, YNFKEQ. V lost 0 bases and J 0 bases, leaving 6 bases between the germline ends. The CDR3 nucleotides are TGTGCCAGCAGCCAAGATGAACACTCCTACGAGCAGTACTTC. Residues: CASSQDEHSYEQYF.

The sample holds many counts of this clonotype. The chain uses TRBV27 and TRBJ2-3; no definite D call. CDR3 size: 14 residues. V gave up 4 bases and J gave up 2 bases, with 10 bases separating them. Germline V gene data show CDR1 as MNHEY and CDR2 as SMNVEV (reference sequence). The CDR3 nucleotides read TGTGCCAGCAGTTACCGAACACACACAGATACGCAGTATTTT. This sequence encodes CASSYRTHTDTQYF.

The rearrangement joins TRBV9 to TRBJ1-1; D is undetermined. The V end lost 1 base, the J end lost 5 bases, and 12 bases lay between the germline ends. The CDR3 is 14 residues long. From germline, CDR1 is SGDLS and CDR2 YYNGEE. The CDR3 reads CASSVSPGLTEAFF. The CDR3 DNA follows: TGTGCCAGCAGCGTATCCCCGGGGTTGACTGAAGCTTTCTTT.

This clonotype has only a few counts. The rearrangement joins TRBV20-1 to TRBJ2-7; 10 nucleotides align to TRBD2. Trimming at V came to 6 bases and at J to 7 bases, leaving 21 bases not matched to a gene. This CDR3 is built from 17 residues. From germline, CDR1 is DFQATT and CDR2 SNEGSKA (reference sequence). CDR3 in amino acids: CSALAGVAGAFTNEQYF. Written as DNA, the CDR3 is TGCAGTGCCCTAGCGGGGGTAGCGGGAGCTTTTACAAATGAGCAGTACTTC.

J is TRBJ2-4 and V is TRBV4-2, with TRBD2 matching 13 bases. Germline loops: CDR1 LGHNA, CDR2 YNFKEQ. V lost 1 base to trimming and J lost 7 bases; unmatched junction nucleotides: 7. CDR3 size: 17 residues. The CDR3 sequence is CASSQVTSGRARNIQYF. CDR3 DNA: TGTGCCAGCAGCCAAGTAACTAGCGGGAGGGCAAGGAACATTCAGTACTTC.

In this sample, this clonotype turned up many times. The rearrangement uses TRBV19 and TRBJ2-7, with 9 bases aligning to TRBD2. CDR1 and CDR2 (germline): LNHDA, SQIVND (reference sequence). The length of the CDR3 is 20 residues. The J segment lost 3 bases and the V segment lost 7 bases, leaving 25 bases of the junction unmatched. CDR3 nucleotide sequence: TGTGCCAGTATCGGGCTAGCGGGATTCGGGTCCTTCGGAACCGGCTACGAGCAGTACTTC. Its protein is CASIGLAGFGSFGTGYEQYF. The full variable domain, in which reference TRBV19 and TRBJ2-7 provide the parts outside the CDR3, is DGGITQSPKYLFRKEGQNVTLSCEQNLNHDAMYWYRQDPGQGLRLIYYSQIVNDFQKGDIAEGYSVSREKKESFPLTVTSAQKNPTAFYLCASIGLAGFGSFGTGYEQYFGPGTRLTVT.

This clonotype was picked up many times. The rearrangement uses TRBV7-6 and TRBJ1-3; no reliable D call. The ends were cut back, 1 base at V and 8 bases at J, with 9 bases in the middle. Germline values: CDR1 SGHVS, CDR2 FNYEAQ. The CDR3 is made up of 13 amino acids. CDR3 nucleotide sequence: TGTGCCAGCAGCTTAGTCAGTCGTGACACCATATATTTT. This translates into CASSLVSRDTIYF.

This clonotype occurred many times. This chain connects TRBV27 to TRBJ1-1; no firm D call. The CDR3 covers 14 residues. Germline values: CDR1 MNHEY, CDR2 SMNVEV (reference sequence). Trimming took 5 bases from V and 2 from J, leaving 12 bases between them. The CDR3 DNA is TGTGCCAGCAGTCGGACGACGGTAAACACTGAAGCTTTCTTT. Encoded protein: CASSRTTVNTEAFF.

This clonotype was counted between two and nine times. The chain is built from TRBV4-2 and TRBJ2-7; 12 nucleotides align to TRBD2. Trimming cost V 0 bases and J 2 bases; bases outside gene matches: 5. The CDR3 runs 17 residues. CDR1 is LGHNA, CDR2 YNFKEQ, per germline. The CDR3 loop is CASSQDRLAGVTYEQYF. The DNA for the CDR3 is TGTGCCAGCAGCCAAGATCGACTAGCGGGAGTCACCTACGAGCAGTACTTC.

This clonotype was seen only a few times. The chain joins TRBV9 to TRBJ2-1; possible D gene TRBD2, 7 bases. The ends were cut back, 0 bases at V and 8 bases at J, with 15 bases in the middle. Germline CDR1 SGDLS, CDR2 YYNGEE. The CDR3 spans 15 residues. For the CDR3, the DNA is TGTGCCAGCAGCGTAGGGTGGGGGGGCAAGGATGAGCAGTTCTTC. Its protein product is CASSVGWGGKDEQFF.

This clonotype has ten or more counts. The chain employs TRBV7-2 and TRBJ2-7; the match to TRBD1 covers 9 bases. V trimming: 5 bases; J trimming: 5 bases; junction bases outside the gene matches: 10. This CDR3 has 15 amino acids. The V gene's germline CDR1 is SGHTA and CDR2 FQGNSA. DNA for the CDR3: TGTGCCAGCAGCCCGGTGGGGGGACAGGGCAACGAGCAGTACTTC. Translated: CASSPVGGQGNEQYF.

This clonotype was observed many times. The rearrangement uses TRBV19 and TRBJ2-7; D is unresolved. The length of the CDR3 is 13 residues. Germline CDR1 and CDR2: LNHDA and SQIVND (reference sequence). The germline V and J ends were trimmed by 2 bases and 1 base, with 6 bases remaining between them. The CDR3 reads CASSIRQSYEQYF. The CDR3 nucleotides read TGTGCCAGTAGTATACGCCAGTCCTACGAGCAGTACTTC.